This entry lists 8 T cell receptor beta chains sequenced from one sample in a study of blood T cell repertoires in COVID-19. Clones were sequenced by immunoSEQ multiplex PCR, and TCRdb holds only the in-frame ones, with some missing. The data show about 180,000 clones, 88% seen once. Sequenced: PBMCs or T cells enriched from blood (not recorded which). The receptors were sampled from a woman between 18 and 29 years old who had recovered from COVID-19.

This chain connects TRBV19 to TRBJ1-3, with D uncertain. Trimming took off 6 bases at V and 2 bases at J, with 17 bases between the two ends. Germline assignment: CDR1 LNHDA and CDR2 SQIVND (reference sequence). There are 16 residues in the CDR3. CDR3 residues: CASSPSRGLTGNTIYF. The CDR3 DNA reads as TGTGCCAGTAGCCCTTCACGTGGGCTGACTGGAAACACCATATATTTT. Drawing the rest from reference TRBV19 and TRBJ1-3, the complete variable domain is DGGITQSPKYLFRKEGQNVTLSCEQNLNHDAMYWYRQDPGQGLRLIYYSQIVNDFQKGDIAEGYSVSREKKESFPLTVTSAQKNPTAFYLCASSPSRGLTGNTIYFGEGSWLTVV.

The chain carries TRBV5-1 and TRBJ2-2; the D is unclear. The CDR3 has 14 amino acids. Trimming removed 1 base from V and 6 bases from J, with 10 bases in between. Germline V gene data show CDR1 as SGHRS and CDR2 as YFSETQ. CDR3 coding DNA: TGCGCCAGCAGCTTGCAGGCTGGCTCCGGGGAGCTGTTTTTT. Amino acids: CASSLQAGSGELFF.

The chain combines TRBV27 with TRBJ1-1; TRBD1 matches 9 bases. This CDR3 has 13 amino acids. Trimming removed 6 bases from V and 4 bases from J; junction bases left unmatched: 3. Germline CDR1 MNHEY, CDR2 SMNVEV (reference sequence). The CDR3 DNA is TGTGCCAGCAGGACAGGGGGGGTCACTGAAGCTTTCTTT. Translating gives CASRTGGVTEAFF.

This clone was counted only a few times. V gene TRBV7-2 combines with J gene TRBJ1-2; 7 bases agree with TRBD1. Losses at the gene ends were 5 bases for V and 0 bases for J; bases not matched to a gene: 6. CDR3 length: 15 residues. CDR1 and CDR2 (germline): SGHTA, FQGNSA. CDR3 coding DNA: TGTGCCAGCAGCCCCGGACAGGCAGCTAACTATGGCTACACCTTC. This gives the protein CASSPGQAANYGYTF.

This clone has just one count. The CDR3 bases are TGTGCCAGTAGGGTCAGTTCTAACACTGAAGCTTTCTTT. This translates into CASRVSSNTEAFF. The genes are TRBV19 and TRBJ1-1; no clear D gene. CDR1 is LNHDA, CDR2 SQIVND, per germline (reference sequence). V shed 6 bases and J shed 2 bases, with 10 bases lying between them. There are 13 residues in the CDR3.

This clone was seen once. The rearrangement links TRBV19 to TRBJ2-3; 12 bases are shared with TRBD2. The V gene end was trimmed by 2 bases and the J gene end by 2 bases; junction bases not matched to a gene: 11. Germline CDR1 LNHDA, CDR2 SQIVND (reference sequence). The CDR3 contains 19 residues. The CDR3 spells CASSISSGGAGRITDTQYF. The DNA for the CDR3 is TGTGCCAGTAGTATATCTAGCGGGGGGGCCGGCAGGATCACAGATACGCAGTATTTT.

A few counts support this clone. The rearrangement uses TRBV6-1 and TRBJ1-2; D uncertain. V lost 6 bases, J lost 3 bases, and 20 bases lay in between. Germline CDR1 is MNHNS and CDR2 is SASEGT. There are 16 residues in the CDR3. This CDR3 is CASRETGISKDYGYTF. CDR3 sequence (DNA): TGTGCCAGCAGAGAAACCGGGATATCAAAAGACTATGGCTACACCTTC.

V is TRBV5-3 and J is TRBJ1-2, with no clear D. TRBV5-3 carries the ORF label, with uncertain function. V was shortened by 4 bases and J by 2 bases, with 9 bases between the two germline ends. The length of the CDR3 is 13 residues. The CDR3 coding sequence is TGTGCCAGAAGCCACGACACGAACTATGGCTACACCTTC. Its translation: CARSHDTNYGYTF.